Listed below are T cell receptor beta chains from one sample, sequenced in a study of beta chain features in type 1 diabetes. The repertoire was sequenced with immunoSEQ multiplex PCR; TCRdb's copy has only in-frame clones and lacks some. The data hold over 300,000 clones, with around 9.3% observed a single time. Sequencing was done on a sample of central memory CD4+ T cells from blood. The receptors derive from a man younger than 40 with type 1 diabetes. Both conserved end residues are part of each CDR3. The D gene is left open where the match is weak. Only part of the rows carry a size: once, few, many, or a class if the clone is expanded.

j_call clone_size d_call v_call cdr3_length cdr3_nt cdr3_aa
TRBJ1-1 few NA TRBV27 13 TGTGCCAGCAGTTTCAAGGGGAATTTGGAAGCTTTCTTT CASSFKGNLEAFF
TRBJ2-7 NA NA TRBV7-2 11 TGTGCCAGCAGCGCCGCCTACGAGCAGTACTTC CASSAAYEQYF
TRBJ1-1 NA TRBD1 TRBV14 14 TGTGCCAGCAGCCAAATAGCCAGGGGGTTGGAAGCTTTCTTT CASSQIARGLEAFF
TRBJ2-6 NA TRBD2 TRBV5-1 21 TGCGCCAGCAGCTTACTAGCGGGGGGTTCCTTTTCTATTGCTGGGGCCAACGTCCTGACTTTC CASSLLAGGSFSIAGANVLTF
TRBJ2-2 few NA TRBV5-4 15 TGTGCCAGCAGCTTGACCGGGACTCTAACCGGGGAGCTGTTTTTT CASSLTGTLTGELFF
TRBJ2-7 NA NA TRBV7-2 15 TGTGCCAGCAGCTTAGCGGGGGGGCCGGGCTACGAGCAGTACTTC CASSLAGGPGYEQYF
TRBJ2-5 NA NA TRBV28 16 TGTGCCAGCACTCTCGAGACTAGATCTCGTCCAGAGACCCAGTACTTC CASTLETRSRPETQYF
TRBJ2-7 few TRBD2 TRBV6-6 16 TGTGCCAGCAGTTACTCGATTGCGGGGGGGCCCTACGAGCAGTACTTC CASSYSIAGGPYEQYF
TRBJ2-3 few TRBD2 TRBV7-2 15 TGTGCCAGCAGCTGGCAGGGACTAGCGGGGAACCGTATGTATTTT CASSWQGLAGNRMYF
TRBJ2-5 many NA TRBV7-8 13 TGTGCCAGCAGCCCGGGATCACTCGAGACCCAGTACTTC CASSPGSLETQYF
TRBJ2-2 many NA TRBV7-9 16 TGTGCCAGCAGCTTAACGCGGACAGAGAACACCGGGGAGCTGTTTTTT CASSLTRTENTGELFF
TRBJ2-1 once TRBD1 TRBV11-2 17 TGTGCCAGCAGCTCGCTAGACAGGGGGAGCTCCTACAATGAGCAGTTCTTC CASSSLDRGSSYNEQFF
TRBJ1-6 many NA TRBV25-1 14 TGTGCCAGCATGGCGGGACCTGTTAATTCACCCCTCCACTTT CASMAGPVNSPLHF
TRBJ1-2 NA NA TRBV27 14 TGTGCCAGCGGGAGCCTACAGAGGGTTGGTGGCTACACCTTC CASGSLQRVGGYTF
TRBJ1-6 few TRBD1 TRBV14 18 TGTGCCAGCAGTCCCCGGGAGGGACAGGGGAGATGGGGTTCACCCCTCCACTTT CASSPREGQGRWGSPLHF
TRBJ1-6 NA NA TRBV30 11 TGTGCCTGGAGTAAGAATTCACCCCTCCACTTT CAWSKNSPLHF
TRBJ1-4 NA TRBD1 TRBV4-3 15 TGCGCCAGCAGCCGATCCGGGACAGGGGTTGAAAAACTGTTTTTT CASSRSGTGVEKLFF
TRBJ1-4 few NA TRBV11-2 13 TGTGCCAGCAGCTTAGTTTTGGATGAAAAACTGTTTTTT CASSLVLDEKLFF
TRBJ2-5 few NA TRBV5-6 14 TGTGCCAGCAGCTTGGTTTCAAATAGAGAGACCCAGTACTTC CASSLVSNRETQYF
TRBJ2-7 few NA TRBV29-1 14 TGCAGCGTGGTACAGGGCTGGGGAACCTACGAGCAGTACTTC CSVVQGWGTYEQYF
TRBJ1-4 few NA TRBV18 14 TGTGCCAGCTCCCCTGGTGGTTATAATGAAAAACTGTTTTTT CASSPGGYNEKLFF
TRBJ1-5 few NA TRBV18 14 TGTGCCAGCTCACCACAACGTAATGGCCAGCCCCAGCATTTT CASSPQRNGQPQHF
TRBJ1-2 few TRBD1 TRBV6-5 14 TGTGCCAGCAGACCCCGGGACAGGGGCTATGGCTACACCTTC CASRPRDRGYGYTF
TRBJ2-2 NA NA TRBV4-3 16 TGCGCCAGCAGCCAAGTATCAGGGGCGCGGACCGGGGAGCTGTTTTTT CASSQVSGARTGELFF
TRBJ1-3 few NA TRBV11-2 15 TGTGCCAGCAGCTTAGACAGGAGCCCTGGAAACACCATATATTTT CASSLDRSPGNTIYF
TRBJ1-2 NA TRBD1 TRBV9 16 TGTGCCAGCAGCCTTCAATCCCAGGGGGGCCCCTATGGCTACACCTTC CASSLQSQGGPYGYTF
TRBJ2-7 many NA TRBV28 15 TGTGCCAGCTCCGAAGGGGTCGTGGGCATCTACGAGCAGTACTTC CASSEGVVGIYEQYF
TRBJ1-4 few TRBD1 TRBV6-5 15 TGTGCCAGCAGTTCCGGGACAGGGGGTTGGGAAAAACTGTTTTTT CASSSGTGGWEKLFF
TRBJ1-2 few NA TRBV5-1 13 TGCGCCAGCAGCTTGGCACAGAACTATGGCTACACCTTC CASSLAQNYGYTF
TRBJ2-2 few TRBD1 TRBV7-9 16 TGTGCCAGCAGCTTAGAGGGACAGGGACGATCCGGGGAGCTGTTTTTT CASSLEGQGRSGELFF
TRBJ1-5 many TRBD1 TRBV10-2 14 TGCGCCAGCGCCGCCGGGACAGCCAATCAGCCCCAGCATTTT CASAAGTANQPQHF
TRBJ2-1 NA TRBD2 TRBV7-2 15 TGTGCCAGCAGCTTAGGGACTAGCGGGGAGGATGAGCAGTTCTTC CASSLGTSGEDEQFF
TRBJ1-6 NA NA TRBV25-1 15 TGTGCCAGCAGTACAGGGTTCACCTATAATTCACCCCTCCACTTT CASSTGFTYNSPLHF
TRBJ2-1 NA TRBD2 TRBV6-5 15 TGTGCCAGCAGTTTTCTAGCGGGGAGCTACAATGAGCAGTTCTTC CASSFLAGSYNEQFF
TRBJ2-1 few NA TRBV7-9 13 TGTGCCAGCAGCCCCAAGAGCATCAATGAGCAGTTCTTC CASSPKSINEQFF
TRBJ2-7 few TRBD1 TRBV9 15 TGTGCCAGCAGCGTAGCTGGGACAGGAGACTACGAGCAGTACTTC CASSVAGTGDYEQYF
TRBJ1-2 few NA TRBV9 14 TGTGCCAGCAGCGTAGATTACAGCTACTATGGCTACACCTTC CASSVDYSYYGYTF
TRBJ1-2 NA NA TRBV6-6 11 TGTGCCAGCAGACAGAACTATGGCTACACCTTC CASRQNYGYTF
TRBJ2-2 NA NA TRBV7-9 17 TGTGCCAGCAGCTTAGCGTTAGTTGCAGCGAACACCGGGGAGCTGTTTTTT CASSLALVAANTGELFF
TRBJ1-5 few NA TRBV2 13 TGTGCCAGCAGTGGTTTACCCAATCAGCCCCAGCATTTT CASSGLPNQPQHF
TRBJ1-1 few NA TRBV5-1 15 TGCGCCAGCAGCTTAAATCCGGGAATGAACACTGAAGCTTTCTTT CASSLNPGMNTEAFF
TRBJ2-7 many TRBD1 TRBV28 16 TGTGCCAGCAGCCTGAGGACAGGGTGGATTTCCTACGAGCAGTACTTC CASSLRTGWISYEQYF
TRBJ1-2 NA NA TRBV7-8 14 TGTGCCAGCAGCTTCGACGGGACACCAGAGGGCTACACCTTC CASSFDGTPEGYTF
TRBJ2-5 NA NA TRBV28 11 TGTGCCAGCACGGGGGCCAAGACCCAGTACTTC CASTGAKTQYF
TRBJ2-2 few TRBD1 TRBV5-4 16 TGTGCCAGCCAATCGACAGGGGGAGCGAACACCGGGGAGCTGTTTTTT CASQSTGGANTGELFF
TRBJ1-4 NA NA TRBV9 14 TGTGCCAGCAGCGTAGGGGATACTAATGAAAAACTGTTTTTT CASSVGDTNEKLFF
TRBJ2-5 NA TRBD1 TRBV20-1 11 TGCAGTGTGAGACAGGGCGAGACCCAGTACTTC CSVRQGETQYF
TRBJ1-2 NA NA TRBV6-1 15 TGTGCCAGCAGTGAACCCCGTTCCCCTACCTTTGGCTACACCTTC CASSEPRSPTFGYTF
TRBJ2-3 many TRBD2 TRBV7-8 14 TGTGCCACAGAGGAGCGGGAGGGGGGAGATACGCAGTATTTT CATEEREGGDTQYF
TRBJ1-2 NA NA TRBV5-1 13 TGCGCCAGCAGACAGGGACCCTCGGATGGCTACACCTTC CASRQGPSDGYTF
TRBJ1-2 NA NA TRBV11-2 13 TGTGCCAGCAGCTTAGCAGGGGCAGGTGGCTACACCTTC CASSLAGAGGYTF
TRBJ2-5 NA TRBD2 TRBV4-3 17 TGCGCCAGCAGCCAAGTTTCAGCGGGGGTAGGGGGAGAGACCCAGTACTTC CASSQVSAGVGGETQYF
TRBJ2-3 few NA TRBV6-1 11 TGTGCCAGCGGGGAGGCAGATACGCAGTATTTT CASGEADTQYF
TRBJ1-2 few NA TRBV9 14 TGTGCCAGCAGCGTAGACAGGGCAAGGCATGGCTACACCTTC CASSVDRARHGYTF